Only one count was recorded for the clone carrying this T cell receptor beta chain. Its antigen is still unknown. Stimulation used 10 ug/mL lysate from CMV-infected fibroblasts. Memory cells lacking CD40L and CD69 with high CD45RO were sorted. Undetectable plasma HIV-1 RNA below 50 copies/mL lasted at least 4 years. This entry comes from a study of persistence of HIV-infected CD4 T cells. Overall study context: Donors had been on suppressive ART for a median of roughly 8 years. Broader study findings: Antigen-responding cells were enriched for degenerate expanded CDR3beta sequences. CMV- and Gag-responding cells had lower TCRbeta richness than CD3/CD28-responding cells.

This was the immunoSEQ version 4 assay in survey mode. The protocol was immunoSEQ multiplex PCR, while the TCRdb copy is restricted to in-frame clones and leaves out a portion. There are about 37,000 clones in the sample; around 80% occur only once, and around 1.5% lies in the top ten. The germline V gene has CDR1 SGHTA and CDR2 FQGTGA. The CDR3 is made up of 13 amino acids. V lost 2 bases, J lost 9 bases, and 1 base stayed unmatched. Sequencing was performed on CD4+ T cells sorted from PBMCs after 18-hour stimulation, taken from a patient who received antiretroviral therapy. The chain has TRBV7-3 and TRBJ2-6, with 7 bases fitting TRBD1. The origin of this receptor is an adult man with HIV who was CMV-seropositive. CDR3 sequence reads: CASSLGTDNVLTF. The CDR3 DNA reads TGTGCCAGCAGCTTAGGGACAGACAACGTCCTGACTTTC.